This T cell receptor (beta chain) was found in a study of Siglec-9 on CD8 T cells in melanoma. Study findings and constraints: Siglec-9 reportedly marks and regulates an effector memory CD8+ T-cell subset apparently accumulating in melanoma tumors.

Turning to this clone: Its cognate antigen is unknown.

Per germline, CDR1 LGHNA and CDR2 YNFKEQ. This CDR3 has 15 residues. Trimming stripped 4 bases from V and 0 bases from J, with 13 bases between. Sequencing was performed with immunoSEQ multiplex PCR; in TCRdb, only in-frame clones are kept and a portion is missing. There are more than 30,000 clones in the sample; about four fifths occur only once, and less than 2% lies in the top ten. J is TRBJ2-7 and V is TRBV4-2; TRBD1 or TRBD2 may be the D gene (5 bases each). The sequenced sample was Siglec-9- CD8+ T cells sorted from blood. This TCR came from a human donor in good health. The CDR3 is CASSPREGVSYEQYF. The CDR3 DNA reads TGTGCCAGCAGCCCACGGGAAGGGGTCTCCTACGAGCAGTACTTC.